These 20 T cell receptor beta chains share one sample of origin, sequenced in a study of T-cell memory formation after mild COVID-19. Each CDR3 protein gets one entry after TCRdb re-called the 5' RACE reads with MiXCR. The sample carries around 430,000 distinct CDR3 sequences, roughly 15% recorded once. Sequenced sample: PBMCs or a T cell subset sorted from them (not recorded which). These receptors were obtained from a man aged 18 to 30 who had mild COVID-19 (a few samples of this study predate the infection). Cell type and time point are not known.

The rearrangement links TRBV6-1 to TRBJ1-5, with 7 bases fitting TRBD1. The junction had 11 bases not matched to a gene; V was cut back by 6 bases and J by 3 bases. CDR3 length equals 16 residues. Germline CDR1 reads MNHNS; CDR2 reads SASEGT. In DNA, the CDR3 is TGTGCCAGCAGCGGCTCGCGGGACAGATTCAATCAGCCCCAGCATTTT. Translation: CASSGSRDRFNQPQHF.

This clonotype was recorded a few times. This chain uses TRBV29-1 with TRBJ2-7, with 11 bases lining up with TRBD1. Looked up from germline, CDR1 is SQVTM and CDR2 is ANQGSEA. V shed 2 bases and J 3 bases; nucleotides not matched to a gene: 6. The CDR3 loop spans 15 amino acids. CDR3 in DNA: TGCAGCGTTGAACGGATGGGACAGGGGGACTACGAGCAGTACTTC. As protein: CSVERMGQGDYEQYF.

The J gene is TRBJ2-7, the V gene TRBV29-1; TRBD1 aligns across 11 bases. V lost 2 bases, J lost 2 bases, and 2 bases stayed unmatched. The CDR3 runs to 14 residues. CDR1 and CDR2 (germline): SQVTM, ANQGSEA. DNA of the CDR3: TGCAGCGTTGAACCGGGACAGGGGGCCTACGAGCAGTACTTC. It translates to CSVEPGQGAYEQYF.

This chain connects TRBV19 to TRBJ2-2, with D possibly matching TRBD2 (5 bases). CDR1 and CDR2 from the germline V gene are LNHDA and SQIVND (reference sequence). The CDR3 is 13 residues long. CDR3 protein: CATRIGNTGELFF. CDR3 nucleotides: TGTGCTACTAGAATCGGGAACACCGGGGAGCTGTTTTTT. Filled out from reference TRBV19 and TRBJ2-2, the complete variable domain reads DGGITQSPKYLFRKEGQNVTLSCEQNLNHDAMYWYRQDPGQGLRLIYYSQIVNDFQKGDIAEGYSVSREKKESFPLTVTSAQKNPTAFYLCATRIGNTGELFFGEGSRLTVL.

This chain uses TRBV27 with TRBJ2-3; TRBD2 matches at 8 bases. The J segment lost 2 bases and the V segment lost 2 bases, leaving 6 bases of the junction unmatched. Germline CDR1 and CDR2: MNHEY and SMNVEV (reference sequence). The CDR3 length is 16 residues. The CDR3 here is CASSLPGLENTDTQYF. The CDR3 bases are TGTGCCAGCAGTTTACCGGGACTAGAAAACACAGATACGCAGTATTTT.

This chain links TRBV3-1 with TRBJ2-7; D might be TRBD1 (6 bases). This CDR3 spans 13 amino acids. Germline-derived CDR1 and CDR2 are LGHDT and YNNKEL (reference sequence). The ends were cut back, 5 bases at V and 6 bases at J, with 14 bases in the middle. CDR3 loop: CASSYRDLGEQYF. The CDR3 coding sequence is TGTGCCAGCAGCTACAGGGATTTGGGCGAGCAGTACTTC.

The chain employs TRBV20-1 and TRBJ2-3, with 7 bases identical to TRBD2. The junction had 6 bases not matched to a gene; V was cut back by 6 bases and J by 0 bases. The CDR3 consists of 14 residues. Germline values: CDR1 DFQATT, CDR2 SNEGSKA (reference sequence). The CDR3 nucleotides are TGCAGTGCCCCTGGGAGGGCGAGCACAGATACGCAGTATTTT. Its protein product is CSAPGRASTDTQYF.

CDR3 bases: TGCAGCGTTGAAGAGGGGGGCAATCAGCCCCAGCATTTT. The encoded protein is CSVEEGGNQPQHF. This chain links TRBV29-1 with TRBJ1-5; possibly TRBD1 for D (5 bases). CDR3 length: 13 amino acids. V was clipped by 0 bases and J by 2 bases, with 5 bases between them. Per the germline V gene, CDR1 is SQVTM and CDR2 is ANQGSEA.

This clonotype has more than one count but fewer than ten. This chain connects TRBV12-3 or TRBV12-4 to TRBJ2-1; 11 bases line up with TRBD2. The CDR3 runs to 13 residues. After removal of 8 bases from V and 7 bases from J, the junction contained 4 bases not matched to a gene. The CDR3 sequence is CASVSGGANEQFF. The CDR3 DNA reads TGTGCCAGCGTTAGCGGGGGGGCAAATGAGCAGTTCTTC.

The V and J genes are TRBV7-2 and TRBJ2-3; 12 bases are shared with TRBD2. After removal of 4 bases from V and 7 bases from J, the junction contained 6 bases not matched to a gene. The germline V gene has CDR1 SGHTA and CDR2 FQGNSA. The CDR3 length is 15 residues. The CDR3 loop reads CASSYASGGANTQYF. The CDR3, as DNA: TGTGCCAGCAGCTACGCTAGCGGGGGGGCCAATACGCAGTATTTT.

This clonotype was counted a few times. The chain joins TRBV7-9 to TRBJ2-1; D unresolved. V gave up 4 bases and J gave up 0 bases, with 10 bases separating them. The CDR3 runs 15 residues. Per germline, CDR1 SEHNR and CDR2 FQNEAQ (reference sequence). The CDR3 nucleotides are TGTGCCAGCAGCTCAGCTGAAAGCTCCTACAATGAGCAGTTCTTC. The encoded protein is CASSSAESSYNEQFF. The full variable domain, its missing parts supplied by reference TRBV7-9 and TRBJ2-1, is DTGVSQNPRHKITKRGQNVTFRCDPISEHNRLYWYRQTLGQGPEFLTYFQNEAQLEKSRLLSDRFSAERPKGSFSTLEIQRTEQGDSAMYLCASSSAESSYNEQFFGPGTRLTVL.

The table lists this clonotype with a few counts. This chain connects TRBV7-3 to TRBJ1-1; no firm D call. The germline gives CDR1 SGHTA, CDR2 FQGTGA. The CDR3 consists of 13 residues. V was cut by 5 bases and J by 1 base, with 8 bases left in between. The CDR3 region is CASSNRQNTEAFF. The CDR3 DNA reads TGTGCCAGCAGCAACAGACAGAACACTGAAGCTTTCTTT.

This clonotype turned up a few times. The CDR3 DNA is TGTGCCAGCAGTTGGACAGCGAAGGGCAATCAGCCCCAGCATTTT. Its protein product is CASSWTAKGNQPQHF. This rearrangement joins TRBV12-3 or TRBV12-4 to TRBJ1-5; possible D gene TRBD1, 6 bases. The CDR3 extends over 15 amino acids. Trimming removed 4 bases from V and 2 bases from J, with 12 bases in between.

Written as DNA, the CDR3 is TGTGCCAGCAGTTACTCCGTAGGTGTGAGCTACGAGCAGTACGTC. Protein product: CASSYSVGVSYEQYV. The genes are TRBV6-2 or TRBV6-3 and TRBJ2-7; no definite D call. The CDR3 covers 15 residues. The germline V gene encodes CDR1 MNHEY and CDR2 SVGEGT. The ends were cut back, 0 bases at V and 3 bases at J, with 12 bases in the middle.

This clonotype was picked up many times. The CDR3 sequence: CASSLSFQETQYF. CDR3 nucleotide sequence: TGCGCCAGCAGCTTGTCTTTCCAAGAGACCCAGTACTTC. The genes are TRBV5-1 and TRBJ2-5; no reliable D call. Trimming removed 1 base at V and 1 base at J, with 5 bases between. Per the germline V gene, CDR1 is SGHRS and CDR2 is YFSETQ. This CDR3 is built from 13 residues.

CDR3 DNA sequence: TGCAGCGTTGATGAACAGGGGTACTATGGCTACACCTTC. Translated, it gives CSVDEQGYYGYTF. The V gene is TRBV29-1, the J gene TRBJ1-2, with 7 bases fitting TRBD1. The CDR3 is 13 amino acids. Germline V gives CDR1 SQVTM, CDR2 ANQGSEA. V lost 3 bases and J lost 3; bases outside the gene matches: 4. The full variable domain, in which reference TRBV29-1 and TRBJ1-2 provide the parts outside the CDR3, is SAVISQKPSRDICQRGTSLTIQCQVDSQVTMMFWYRQQPGQSLTLIATANQGSEATYESGFVIDKFPISRPNLTFSTLTVSNMSPEDSSIYLCSVDEQGYYGYTFGSGTRLTVV.

V and J are TRBV6-5 and TRBJ2-1; maybe TRBD1 (6 bases). Looked up from germline, CDR1 is MNHEY and CDR2 is SVGAGI. This CDR3 comprises 15 residues. Deletions cut 1 base from V and 1 base from J, with 8 bases between. DNA for the CDR3: TGTGCCAGCAGTTACTTCACAGGGTCCTACAATGAGCAGTTCTTC. This gives the protein CASSYFTGSYNEQFF.

V usage is TRBV20-1 and J usage is TRBJ1-6; TRBD1 matches 7 bases. CDR3 length equals 16 residues. The V gene's germline CDR1 is DFQATT and CDR2 SNEGSKA (reference sequence). Losses at the gene ends were 0 bases for V and 7 bases for J; bases not matched to a gene: 9. The CDR3 is CSARDRVRGGNSPLHF. For the CDR3, the DNA is TGCAGTGCTAGAGATCGGGTCAGGGGGGGAAATTCACCCCTCCACTTT.

This chain uses TRBV5-1 with TRBJ2-5; D not resolved. V shed 0 bases and J shed 2 bases, with 8 bases lying between them. Germline CDR1 and CDR2: SGHRS and YFSETQ. The CDR3 runs to 14 residues. The CDR3 sequence is CASSLALGQETQYF. As DNA, the CDR3 is TGCGCCAGCAGCTTGGCCCTGGGACAAGAGACCCAGTACTTC.

This clonotype was found a few times. The rearrangement joins TRBV6-5 to TRBJ2-3, with 7 nucleotides matching TRBD1. Germline-derived CDR1 and CDR2 are MNHEY and SVGAGI. The trim removed 5 bases at V and 0 bases at J, leaving 5 bases unmatched. There are 15 residues in the CDR3. CDR3 nucleotides: TGTGCCAGCAGTATCCAGGGACAGAGCACAGATACGCAGTATTTT. It codes for CASSIQGQSTDTQYF.